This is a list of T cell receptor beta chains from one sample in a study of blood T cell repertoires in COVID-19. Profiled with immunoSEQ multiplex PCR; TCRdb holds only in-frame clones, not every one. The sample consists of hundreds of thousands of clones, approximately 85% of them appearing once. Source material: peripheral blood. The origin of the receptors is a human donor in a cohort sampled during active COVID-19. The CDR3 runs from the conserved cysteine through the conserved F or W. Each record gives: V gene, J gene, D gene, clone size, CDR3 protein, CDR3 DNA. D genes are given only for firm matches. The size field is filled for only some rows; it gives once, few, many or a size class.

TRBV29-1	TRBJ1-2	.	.	CSVEAPRFGGYTF	TGCAGCGTTGAAGCCCCGCGGTTTGGTGGCTACACCTTC
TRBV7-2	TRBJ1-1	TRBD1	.	CASTVGQAGLEAFF	TGTGCCAGCACCGTCGGACAGGCCGGACTTGAAGCTTTCTTT
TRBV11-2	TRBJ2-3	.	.	CASSLGRELFTDTQYF	TGTGCCAGCAGCTTAGGCAGGGAACTATTCACAGATACGCAGTATTTT
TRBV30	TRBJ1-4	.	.	CAWSRAGRGDEKLFF	TGTGCCTGGAGTCGGGCCGGACGGGGGGATGAAAAACTGTTTTTT
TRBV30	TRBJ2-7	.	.	CAWSPETLNEQYF	TGTGCCTGGAGCCCCGAGACTCTGAACGAGCAGTACTTC
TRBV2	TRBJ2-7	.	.	CASSEQDSSYEQYF	TGTGCCAGCAGTGAACAGGACAGCTCCTACGAGCAGTACTTC
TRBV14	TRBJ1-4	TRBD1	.	CASSQGLSGQGQSVFF	TGTGCCAGCAGCCAAGGCCTCTCGGGACAGGGGCAGTCGGTGTTTTTT
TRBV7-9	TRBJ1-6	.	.	CASSLTSVNSPLHF	TGTGCCAGCAGCCTTACCAGTGTGAATTCACCCCTCCACTTT
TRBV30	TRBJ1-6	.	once	CASITGPGSPLHF	TGTGCCTCCATCACAGGGCCGGGATCACCCCTCCACTTT
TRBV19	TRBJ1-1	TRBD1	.	CASSMDRGNTEAFF	TGTGCCAGTAGTATGGACAGGGGCAACACTGAAGCTTTCTTT
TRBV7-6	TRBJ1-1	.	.	CASSLGPQGLNTEAFF	TGTGCCAGCAGCTTAGGCCCCCAGGGGTTGAACACTGAAGCTTTCTTT
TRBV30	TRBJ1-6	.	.	CAWDGLGSPLHF	TGTGCCTGGGACGGACTAGGTTCACCCCTCCACTTT
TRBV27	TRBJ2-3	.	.	CASSLKGGPTDTQYF	TGTGCCAGCAGTTTAAAAGGCGGGCCCACAGATACGCAGTATTTT
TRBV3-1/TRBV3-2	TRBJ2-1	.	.	CASSQDGLMGQFF	TGTGCCAGCAGCCAAGATGGACTCATGGGGCAGTTCTTC
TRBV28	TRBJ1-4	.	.	CASSLVGGSNEKLFF	TGTGCCAGCAGTTTGGTGGGGGGAAGTAATGAAAAACTGTTTTTT
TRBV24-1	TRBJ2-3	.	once	CATSDRGGTDTQYF	TGTGCCACCAGTGACCGAGGTGGAACAGATACGCAGTATTTT
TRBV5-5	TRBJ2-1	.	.	CASSFLSGNEQFF	TGTGCCAGCAGCTTTCTTAGCGGCAATGAGCAGTTCTTC
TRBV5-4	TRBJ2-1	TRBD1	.	CASTNKGQIDNEQFF	TGTGCCAGCACTAATAAGGGACAGATCGACAATGAGCAGTTCTTC
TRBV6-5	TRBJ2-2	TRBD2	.	CASRKLAGHTGELFF	TGTGCCAGCAGGAAACTAGCGGGGCACACCGGGGAGCTGTTTTTT
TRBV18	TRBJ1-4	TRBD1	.	CASSPKTGPAANEKLFF	TGTGCCAGCTCACCGAAGACAGGGCCCGCGGCTAATGAAAAACTGTTTTTT
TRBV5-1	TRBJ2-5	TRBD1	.	CASSLKTGLETQYF	TGCGCCAGCAGCTTGAAGACAGGGCTGGAGACCCAGTACTTC
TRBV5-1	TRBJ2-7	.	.	CASSLRGSEQYF	TGCGCCAGCAGCTTGAGGGGCTCCGAGCAGTACTTC
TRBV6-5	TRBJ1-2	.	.	CASRTQGTYGYTF	TGTGCCAGCAGAACCCAGGGGACCTATGGCTACACCTTC
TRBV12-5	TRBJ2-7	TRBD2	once	CASGFRLAGGPVGEQYF	TGTGCTAGTGGTTTCCGACTAGCGGGGGGGCCAGTCGGCGAGCAGTACTTC
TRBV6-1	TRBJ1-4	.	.	CASSERPIEATFF	TGTGCCAGCAGTGAACGCCCCATAGAGGCAACGTTTTTT
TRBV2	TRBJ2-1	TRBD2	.	CASSLTSGGGYNEQFF	TGTGCCAGCAGTCTGACTAGCGGGGGGGGTTACAATGAGCAGTTCTTC
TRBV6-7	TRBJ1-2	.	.	CASSYSPRFGGVYGYTF	TGTGCCAGCAGTTACTCACCTCGCTTCGGGGGAGTCTATGGCTACACCTTC
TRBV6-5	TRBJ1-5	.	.	CASSYNQPQGNQPQHF	TGTGCCAGCAGTTATAATCAACCTCAGGGGAATCAGCCCCAGCATTTT
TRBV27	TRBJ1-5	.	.	CASRQLKGKSYQPQHF	TGTGCCAGCAGACAATTAAAGGGGAAAAGCTATCAGCCCCAGCATTTT
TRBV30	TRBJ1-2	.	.	CAWTGTNYGYTF	TGTGCCTGGACAGGCACTAACTATGGCTACACCTTC